The 30 T cell receptor beta chains below all came from one sample that was sequenced in a study of cytomegalovirus exposure and HLA in healthy donors. Both 60 Vbeta primers and 13 Jbeta primers went into the PCR. Assay used: immunoSEQ multiplex PCR; TCRdb lists only in-frame clones, some missing. This repertoire shows about 130,000 clones, 17% found once; its top ten account for around 2.6%. The sequenced sample consisted of PBMCs. These receptors were collected from a female donor in good health and CMV-seropositive.

The chain is built from TRBV9 and TRBJ1-1, with a possible D match to TRBD1 (6 bases). There are 18 residues in the CDR3. The germline V and J ends were trimmed by 0 bases and 1 base, with 19 bases remaining between them. The germline V gene has CDR1 SGDLS and CDR2 YYNGEE. The CDR3 protein is CASSVAPGGGGKNTEAFF. Written as DNA, the CDR3 is TGTGCCAGCAGCGTAGCTCCTGGAGGGGGAGGGAAGAACACTGAAGCTTTCTTT.

The chain joins TRBV6-1 to TRBJ2-5; a weak D match, TRBD1 (6 bases). The J call may not be correct, given that the DNA end is closer to TRBJ2-7. In germline, CDR1 is MNHNS, CDR2 SASEGT. CDR3 length equals 16 residues. The CDR3 here is CASSEPNLDRSYEQYF. In DNA, the CDR3 is TGTGCCAGCAGTGAACCCAATTTGGACAGATCCTACGAGCAGTACTTC.

The table lists this clone with a few counts. The V and J genes are TRBV4-1 and TRBJ2-7; tentative D call: TRBD1 (6 bases). Germline-derived CDR1 and CDR2 are MGHRA and YSYEKL. The CDR3 covers 15 residues. V was pared by 4 bases and J by 4 bases, with 17 bases between. DNA of the CDR3: TGCGCCAGCAGCCGACTATGGGCAGGGGAGTACGAGCAGTACTTC. This codes for CASSRLWAGEYEQYF.

The CDR3, as DNA: TGTGCCAGCAGTTTTGGCAACTATGGCTACACCTTC. Translated: CASSFGNYGYTF. V is TRBV28 and J is TRBJ1-2; D unresolved. Trimming took 3 bases from V and 2 from J, leaving 4 bases between them. This CDR3 contains 12 residues. The germline V gene encodes CDR1 MDHEN and CDR2 SYDVKM.

The genes are TRBV6-1 and TRBJ1-2; 7 bases line up with TRBD1. With V trimmed by 2 bases and J by 5 bases, 8 bases remained unmatched. Germline loops: CDR1 MNHNS, CDR2 SASEGT. This CDR3 is 15 amino acids long. CDR3 DNA: TGTGCCAGCAGTGAACCGGGGGACAGTGTTTATGGCTACACCTTC. This encodes CASSEPGDSVYGYTF.

This clone was detected a few times. This chain joins TRBV30 and TRBJ2-3; 8 positions agree with TRBD2. The junction had 12 bases not matched to a gene; V was cut back by 1 base and J by 3 bases. CDR1 is GTSNPN, CDR2 SVGIG, per germline (reference sequence). The CDR3 length is 17 residues. The CDR3 DNA reads as TGTGCCTGGAGTGCGGCGGGACTAGGGATCTTTACAGATACGCAGTATTTT. Protein: CAWSAAGLGIFTDTQYF.

This clone was counted between two and nine times. The genes are TRBV28 and TRBJ1-5; 9 bases match TRBD1. The CDR3 extends over 13 amino acids. The germline V gene has CDR1 MDHEN and CDR2 SYDVKM. V shed 7 bases and J 6 bases; nucleotides not matched to a gene: 4. The CDR3 sequence: CASTDRGGQPQHF. CDR3 sequence (DNA): TGTGCCAGCACGGACAGGGGAGGTCAGCCCCAGCATTTT.

V usage is TRBV10-3 and J usage is TRBJ2-7; D is ambiguous. The CDR3 spans 14 residues. With 6 bases removed from V and 4 bases from J, the gap between germline ends came to 16 bases. Germline values: CDR1 ENHRY, CDR2 SYGVKD. The CDR3 region has the DNA TGTGCCATCAGAGACCCGAGAGGTGCTTACGAGCAGTACTTC. It translates to CAIRDPRGAYEQYF.

This clone was observed a few times. V and J are TRBV9 and TRBJ2-1, with D possibly matching TRBD2 (5 bases). This CDR3 spans 16 amino acids. Germline CDR1 and CDR2: SGDLS and YYNGEE. V lost 4 bases, J lost 0 bases, and 14 bases lay in between. CDR3 sequence (DNA): TGTGCCAGCAGCCCAGGACCGGGATACTCCTACAATGAGCAGTTCTTC. Translation gives CASSPGPGYSYNEQFF.

The chain combines TRBV7-8 with TRBJ1-3; unclear D gene. This CDR3 spans 16 amino acids. Per germline, CDR1 SGHVS and CDR2 FQNEAQ. V lost 7 bases, J lost 4 bases, and 20 bases lay in between. The CDR3 region is CASTQSSPTSGNTIYF. In DNA form, the CDR3 reads TGTGCCAGCACCCAATCGTCGCCGACTTCAGGAAACACCATATATTTT.

This rearrangement joins TRBV9 to TRBJ2-7, with 7 bases that match TRBD2. V lost 4 bases and J lost 0; bases outside the gene matches: 4. The CDR3 has 14 residues. Germline CDR1 reads SGDLS; CDR2 reads YYNGEE. CDR3 coding DNA: TGTGCCAGCAGCCCCTGGGACTACTCCTACGAGCAGTACTTC. Its protein is CASSPWDYSYEQYF.

This clone was detected a few times. This same CDR3 is encoded by further DNA sequences in the sample. The V gene is TRBV2, the J gene TRBJ1-2; a weak D match, TRBD1 (5 bases). CDR1 SNHLY and CDR2 FYNNEI come from the germline V gene. The CDR3 is 12 residues long. Trimming left V 3 bases short and J 5 bases short, with 7 bases between. The CDR3 region has the DNA TGTGCCAGCAGTGATGGACAATATGGCTACACCTTC. This translates into CASSDGQYGYTF.

This clone has more than one count but fewer than ten. This chain links TRBV5-4 with TRBJ2-7; D is perhaps TRBD1 (6 bases). The germline V and J ends were trimmed by 9 bases and 0 bases, with 13 bases remaining between them. The CDR3 is made up of 13 amino acids. CDR1 and CDR2 (germline): SGHNT, YYREEE (reference sequence). The CDR3 DNA sequence: TGTGCCAACTCGAACAGGGACTCCTACGAGCAGTACTTC. The encoded protein is CANSNRDSYEQYF.

Only a few counts were recorded for this clone. The V call is TRBV27, the J call TRBJ2-1; 10 bases fit TRBD1. V trimming: 6 bases; J trimming: 7 bases; junction bases outside the gene matches: 9. CDR1 is MNHEY, CDR2 SMNVEV, per germline (reference sequence). The CDR3 runs to 15 residues. The CDR3 loop is CASRRQGAVGNEQFF. The CDR3 nucleotides are TGTGCCAGCAGGAGACAGGGGGCGGTTGGGAATGAGCAGTTCTTC.

V and J are TRBV6-5 and TRBJ1-1; D gene ambiguous. V lost 0 bases and J lost 1, with 12 bases in between. Germline V gene data show CDR1 as MNHEY and CDR2 as SVGAGI. The CDR3 loop spans 16 amino acids. The DNA for the CDR3 is TGTGCCAGCAGTTACTCCGGTAGAGGGCGGAACACTGAAGCTTTCTTT. Encoded protein: CASSYSGRGRNTEAFF.

This clone occurred a few times. This chain connects TRBV7-2 to TRBJ2-6; D is perhaps TRBD1 (5 bases). The CDR3 runs 15 residues. V was shortened by 1 base and J by 2 bases, with 6 bases between the two germline ends. CDR1 SGHTA and CDR2 FQGNSA come from the germline V gene. In nucleotides, the CDR3 is TGTGCCAGCAGCTTAGGGGGCCCTGGGGCCAACGTCCTGACTTTC. Amino acid sequence: CASSLGGPGANVLTF. Combining the CDR3 with reference TRBV7-2 and TRBJ2-6 gives the whole variable domain GAGVSQSPSNKVTEKGKDVELRCDPISGHTALYWYRQSLGQGLEFLIYFQGNSAPDKSGLPSDRFSAERTGGSVSTLTIQRTQQEDSAVYLCASSLGGPGANVLTFGAGSRLTVL.

The genes are TRBV10-1 and TRBJ2-3; 8 bases agree with TRBD2. The CDR3 spans 21 residues. The V gene end was trimmed by 5 bases and the J gene end by 4 bases; junction bases not matched to a gene: 26. CDR1 and CDR2 (germline): WNHNN, SYGVQD (reference sequence). As DNA, the CDR3 is TGCGCCAGCAGTCGGGGGGGGGAGGGAGGCAAGATCTTGGCTTCCGCAGATACGCAGTATTTT. The encoded protein is CASSRGGEGGKILASADTQYF.

There are many counts of this clone. V gene TRBV10-2 combines with J gene TRBJ1-5, with 10 bases identical to TRBD1. The CDR3 is made up of 16 amino acids. Germline V CDR1 and CDR2: WSHSY, SAAADI. The V and J ends lost 6 bases and 7 bases, in that order; junction bases with no gene match: 12. This CDR3 reads CASSALTGGRGQPQHF. CDR3 DNA sequence: TGCGCCAGCAGCGCTCTGACAGGGGGCAGGGGGCAGCCCCAGCATTTT.

This chain uses TRBV5-6 with TRBJ1-2; the D is unclear. Per the germline V gene, CDR1 is SGHDT and CDR2 is YYEEEE. The CDR3 extends over 13 amino acids. Trimming pared 2 bases from V and 0 bases from J, leaving 5 bases between. CDR3 region: CASSLPANYGYTF. DNA of the CDR3: TGTGCCAGCAGCTTACCAGCTAACTATGGCTACACCTTC.

As to this clone: At one of its ends the junction is not consistent with the germline gene, which may arise from a read error. The CDR3 reads CAGSQPRTERNQPQHF. The CDR3 DNA sequence: TGTGCCGGCAGCCAGCCCCGGACAGAAAGGAATCAGCCCCAGCATTTT. The chain recombines TRBV5-6 with TRBJ1-5, with D possibly TRBD1 on 6 matching bases. Germline-derived CDR1 and CDR2 are SGHDT and YYEEEE. This CDR3 is built from 16 residues.

This clone was observed a handful of times. V and J are TRBV30 and TRBJ1-2; tentative D call: TRBD1 (6 bases). V was clipped by 3 bases and J by 8 bases, with 22 bases between them. The CDR3 length is 15 residues. Germline-derived CDR1 and CDR2 are GTSNPN and SVGIG (reference sequence). CDR3 loop: CAWSEPRGGAVGYTF. CDR3 bases: TGTGCCTGGAGCGAGCCCAGGGGCGGTGCGGTCGGCTACACCTTC.

CDR3 nucleotide sequence: TGCGCCAGCAGCATACTCACAGGGGACACTGAAGCTTTCTTT. Protein product: CASSILTGDTEAFF. The rearrangement joins TRBV5-1 to TRBJ1-1; 7 bases line up with TRBD1. CDR1 SGHRS and CDR2 YFSETQ come from the germline V gene. V gave up 4 bases and J gave up 3 bases; unmatched junction bases: 6. The CDR3 runs 14 residues.

The genes are TRBV7-6 and TRBJ2-3, with 9 bases fitting TRBD2. V lost 2 bases, J lost 4 bases, and 4 bases stayed unmatched. This CDR3 has 15 residues. The germline gives CDR1 SGHVS, CDR2 FNYEAQ. This CDR3 is CASSLQGLAADTQYF. The CDR3 DNA reads as TGTGCCAGCAGCTTACAGGGACTAGCAGCAGATACGCAGTATTTT.

The J gene is TRBJ2-7, the V gene TRBV4-2; D uncertain. V was clipped by 0 bases and J by 8 bases, with 17 bases between them. Germline lookup yields CDR1 LGHNA and CDR2 YNFKEQ. The CDR3 contains 15 residues. For the CDR3, the DNA is TGTGCCAGCAGCCAAGACTTATTAGCCCCTATCCAGCAGTACTTC. Translating gives CASSQDLLAPIQQYF.

This clone appeared a few times. The rearrangement joins TRBV6-5 to TRBJ1-1; 8 bases fit TRBD1. Germline V lookup: CDR1 MNHEY, CDR2 SVGAGI. Germline trimming cut 6 bases from V and 1 base from J; bases unmatched to any gene: 7. The CDR3 consists of 15 residues. The CDR3 sequence is CASRTTGDWNTEAFF. The CDR3 region has the DNA TGTGCCAGCAGGACGACAGGGGACTGGAACACTGAAGCTTTCTTT.

The rearrangement joins TRBV19 to TRBJ2-3, with 11 positions matching TRBD1. This CDR3 is 11 amino acids long. Germline V gives CDR1 LNHDA, CDR2 SQIVND (reference sequence). V lost 8 bases and J lost 9; bases outside the gene matches: 1. CDR3 bases: TGTGCCAGTGGACAGGGGGCGACGCAGTATTTT. This gives the protein CASGQGATQYF.

The rearrangement links TRBV5-8 to TRBJ2-7; perhaps TRBD1 as D (6 bases). Germline V gene sequence: CDR1 SGHTS, CDR2 YDEGEE. CDR3 length: 14 residues. V dropped 7 bases and J dropped 0 bases, with 14 bases sitting between them. CDR3 sequence reads: CASGAWTDSYEQYF. The DNA for the CDR3 is TGTGCCAGCGGGGCCTGGACAGACTCCTACGAGCAGTACTTC.

This clone was detected a few times. V and J are TRBV5-1 and TRBJ2-3; TRBD2 matches at 7 bases. The CDR3 spans 15 residues. V was clipped by 0 bases and J by 3 bases; unmatched bases: 4. Germline-derived CDR1 and CDR2 are SGHRS and YFSETQ. The CDR3 bases are TGCGCCAGCAGCTTGGCGGGGGGAGGTACAGATACGCAGTATTTT. It encodes CASSLAGGGTDTQYF.

The sample holds a few counts of this clone. The chain recombines TRBV7-2 with TRBJ2-3; no firm D call. Deletions cut 1 base from V and 5 bases from J, with 7 bases between. Germline CDR1 is SGHTA and CDR2 is FQGNSA. This CDR3 is 13 amino acids long. The CDR3 DNA sequence: TGTGCCAGCAGCTTAGGACTGGGAGATACGCAGTATTTT. Its protein product is CASSLGLGDTQYF. Full variable domain (rest looked up from reference TRBV7-2 and TRBJ2-3): GAGVSQSPSNKVTEKGKDVELRCDPISGHTALYWYRQSLGQGLEFLIYFQGNSAPDKSGLPSDRFSAERTGGSVSTLTIQRTQQEDSAVYLCASSLGLGDTQYFGPGTRLTVL.

This clone was detected a few times. The chain is built from TRBV9 and TRBJ1-1, with D unclear. CDR3 length: 14 amino acids. Per germline, CDR1 SGDLS and CDR2 YYNGEE. The V end lost 0 bases, the J end lost 4 bases, and 10 bases lay between the germline ends. CDR3 sequence (DNA): TGTGCCAGCAGCGTAGGTCGGTTTAGCACTGAAGCTTTCTTT. Residues: CASSVGRFSTEAFF.